This T cell receptor beta chain was recovered during a study of T cell responses to AZD1222 COVID-19 vaccine. Study-wide results and limits: Most donors were white British, females outnumbered males, and clonal diversity was possibly underestimated.

The V and J ends lost 5 bases and 4 bases, in that order; junction bases with no gene match: 7. The CDR3 sequence is 17 residues long. Germline V CDR1 and CDR2: MDHEN, SYDVKM. In the case of this clone: Its specificity is not known.

The table came from immunoSEQ multiplex PCR; TCRdb's copy has only in-frame clones and leaves some out. The table lists more than 100,000 clones, 85% to 90% of them singletons. The V call is TRBV28, the J call TRBJ2-5, with 16 bases that match TRBD2. The source material was peripheral blood, sampled on day 0 of AZD1222 vaccination. This TCR was recovered from an adult in good health. The CDR3 loop reads CASSTGLAGGPRETQYF. DNA for the CDR3: TGTGCCAGCAGTACGGGACTAGCGGGGGGGCCACGAGAGACCCAGTACTTC. Using reference TRBV28 and TRBJ2-5 for the parts outside the CDR3, the full variable domain is DVKVTQSSRYLVKRTGEKVFLECVQDMDHENMFWYRQDPGLGLRLIYFSYDVKMKEKGDIPEGYSVSREKKERFSLILESASTNQTSMYLCASSTGLAGGPRETQYFGPGTRLLVL.